This is a list of T cell receptor beta chains from one sample in a study of shared clonotypes between healthy human individuals. TCRdb's table, derived via immunoSEQ multiplex PCR, lists solely in-frame clones and lacks some. The sample holds millions of clones, around 93% seen once. Material: naive CD8+ T cells from PBMCs. These receptor sequences come from a man younger than 30 in good health. Some clones in this sample may be carry-over from other donors' samples. CDR3s include the opening cysteine and the closing phenylalanine or tryptophan. Fields, in order: clone size, J gene, V gene, D gene, CDR3 protein, CDR3 DNA. A D gene is named only where the DNA matches it firmly. A row's size may be missing; if present it is once, few, many or a size class.

clone size: -
J gene: TRBJ2-1
V gene: TRBV27
D gene: -
CDR3 protein: CASSLGGNEQFF
CDR3 DNA: TGTGCCAGCAGTTTGGGCGGTAATGAGCAGTTCTTC

clone size: -
J gene: TRBJ2-7
V gene: TRBV28
D gene: -
CDR3 protein: CASSFTGRTYEQYF
CDR3 DNA: TGTGCCAGCAGTTTTACAGGGAGAACCTACGAGCAGTACTTC

clone size: -
J gene: TRBJ2-3
V gene: TRBV28
D gene: -
CDR3 protein: CASSLLTVHTDTQYF
CDR3 DNA: TGTGCCAGCAGTTTATTGACAGTCCACACAGATACGCAGTATTTT

clone size: -
J gene: TRBJ1-2
V gene: TRBV6-5
D gene: TRBD1
CDR3 protein: CASSWTGRDGYTF
CDR3 DNA: TGTGCCAGCAGTTGGACAGGGAGGGATGGCTACACCTTC

clone size: -
J gene: TRBJ2-1
V gene: TRBV5-6
D gene: TRBD2
CDR3 protein: CASSWTSGNEQFF
CDR3 DNA: TGTGCCAGCAGCTGGACTAGCGGGAATGAGCAGTTCTTC

clone size: once
J gene: TRBJ2-1
V gene: TRBV11-2
D gene: TRBD2
CDR3 protein: CASSSTSGRPYNEQFF
CDR3 DNA: TGTGCCAGCAGCTCCACTAGCGGGAGGCCCTACAATGAGCAGTTCTTC

clone size: -
J gene: TRBJ2-1
V gene: TRBV28
D gene: -
CDR3 protein: CASSFNGDAYNEQFF
CDR3 DNA: TGTGCCAGCAGTTTTAACGGGGATGCCTACAATGAGCAGTTCTTC

clone size: once
J gene: TRBJ1-4
V gene: TRBV5-5
D gene: -
CDR3 protein: CASSLLGETNEKLFF
CDR3 DNA: TGTGCCAGCAGCTTGTTGGGGGAGACTAATGAAAAACTGTTTTTT

clone size: -
J gene: TRBJ2-7
V gene: TRBV4-1
D gene: -
CDR3 protein: CASSQGVSYEQYF
CDR3 DNA: TGCGCCAGCAGCCAAGGGGTATCCTACGAGCAGTACTTC

clone size: -
J gene: TRBJ2-2
V gene: TRBV4-1
D gene: TRBD2
CDR3 protein: CASSHLAGGDTGELFF
CDR3 DNA: TGCGCCAGCAGCCACCTAGCGGGAGGGGACACCGGGGAGCTGTTTTTT

clone size: -
J gene: TRBJ1-5
V gene: TRBV6-5
D gene: -
CDR3 protein: CASSLRGTHQPQHF
CDR3 DNA: TGTGCCAGCAGTTTACGAGGAACCCATCAGCCCCAGCATTTT

clone size: -
J gene: TRBJ2-6
V gene: TRBV27
D gene: -
CDR3 protein: CASSWSGANVLTF
CDR3 DNA: TGTGCCAGCAGCTGGAGTGGGGCCAACGTCCTGACTTTC

clone size: -
J gene: TRBJ2-1
V gene: TRBV28
D gene: -
CDR3 protein: CASSLSWASEQFF
CDR3 DNA: TGTGCCAGCAGTTTATCCTGGGCCTCGGAGCAGTTCTTC

clone size: -
J gene: TRBJ1-2
V gene: TRBV5-1
D gene: TRBD1
CDR3 protein: CASSLGLGTDYGYTF
CDR3 DNA: TGCGCCAGCAGCTTAGGTCTTGGGACAGACTATGGCTACACCTTC

clone size: -
J gene: TRBJ2-2
V gene: TRBV30
D gene: -
CDR3 protein: CAWSVRREWLLDTGELFF
CDR3 DNA: TGTGCCTGGAGTGTACGCAGGGAGTGGTTGTTGGACACCGGGGAGCTGTTTTTT

clone size: -
J gene: TRBJ2-1
V gene: TRBV4-3
D gene: TRBD1
CDR3 protein: CASSPDPGQGVHYYNEQFF
CDR3 DNA: TGCGCCAGCAGCCCGGATCCGGGACAGGGCGTGCACTATTACAATGAGCAGTTCTTC

clone size: -
J gene: TRBJ2-2
V gene: TRBV15
D gene: -
CDR3 protein: CATSRNNWGPNTGELFF
CDR3 DNA: TGTGCCACCAGCAGAAACAATTGGGGACCGAACACCGGGGAGCTGTTTTTT

clone size: few
J gene: TRBJ1-1
V gene: TRBV11-2
D gene: -
CDR3 protein: CASSLGPGDNTEAFF
CDR3 DNA: TGTGCCAGCAGCTTAGGTCCGGGGGACAACACTGAAGCTTTCTTT

clone size: -
J gene: TRBJ2-1
V gene: TRBV14
D gene: -
CDR3 protein: CASSQWGEQFF
CDR3 DNA: TGTGCCAGCAGCCAATGGGGGGAGCAGTTCTTC

clone size: -
J gene: TRBJ2-1
V gene: TRBV6-5
D gene: TRBD1
CDR3 protein: CASSYLRTGGENEQFF
CDR3 DNA: TGTGCCAGCAGTTACTTAAGGACAGGGGGTGAGAATGAGCAGTTCTTC